This is a list of T cell receptor beta chains from one sample in a study of memory CD4+ T cells and cytomegalovirus serostatus. Profiled with immunoSEQ multiplex PCR; TCRdb holds only in-frame clones, not every one. In the table there are 70,000 or so clones, 60% to 80% of which are singletons. Sequenced material: memory CD4+ T cells from blood. The receptors were gathered from an adult in good health and CMV-seropositive. CDR3s include the opening cysteine and the closing phenylalanine or tryptophan. Fields, in order: clone size, D gene, J gene, V gene, CDR3 protein, CDR3 DNA. D genes are given only for firm matches. Expanded clones are given a class, and other clones once, few, many or no size at all.

clone_size: few; d_call: TRBD1; j_call: TRBJ2-5; v_call: TRBV19; cdr3_aa: CASSSLDREETQYF; cdr3_nt: TGTGCCAGTAGTTCCTTGGACAGGGAAGAGACCCAGTACTTC
clone_size: few; d_call: NA; j_call: TRBJ2-5; v_call: TRBV7-2; cdr3_aa: CASSLFGGFGETQYF; cdr3_nt: TGTGCCAGCAGCTTATTTGGCGGATTCGGAGAGACCCAGTACTTC
clone_size: NA; d_call: NA; j_call: TRBJ1-4; v_call: TRBV9; cdr3_aa: CASSVGPGAEKLFF; cdr3_nt: TGTGCCAGCAGCGTGGGCCCGGGGGCTGAAAAACTGTTTTTT
clone_size: NA; d_call: NA; j_call: TRBJ1-2; v_call: TRBV5-5; cdr3_aa: CASSPSGSGGYTF; cdr3_nt: TGTGCCAGCAGCCCCTCGGGGAGCGGTGGCTACACCTTC
clone_size: NA; d_call: TRBD2; j_call: TRBJ2-3; v_call: TRBV29-1; cdr3_aa: CSVVSGGRRYF; cdr3_nt: TGCAGCGTTGTAAGCGGGGGTCGTAGGTATTTT
clone_size: few; d_call: NA; j_call: TRBJ1-5; v_call: TRBV5-1; cdr3_aa: CASSWTVNQPQHF; cdr3_nt: TGCGCCAGCAGCTGGACAGTAAATCAGCCCCAGCATTTT
clone_size: NA; d_call: NA; j_call: TRBJ2-2; v_call: TRBV11-2; cdr3_aa: CASSLKVSGTGELFF; cdr3_nt: TGTGCCAGCAGCTTAAAGGTTAGCGGCACCGGGGAGCTGTTTTTT
clone_size: NA; d_call: TRBD2; j_call: TRBJ2-5; v_call: TRBV5-4; cdr3_aa: CASSRRLAEETQYF; cdr3_nt: TGTGCCAGCAGCCGAAGACTAGCGGAAGAGACCCAGTACTTC
clone_size: NA; d_call: NA; j_call: TRBJ2-7; v_call: TRBV7-2; cdr3_aa: CASSLGTLSSYEQYF; cdr3_nt: TGTGCCAGCAGCCTTGGGACATTAAGCTCCTACGAGCAGTACTTC
clone_size: NA; d_call: NA; j_call: TRBJ2-2; v_call: TRBV5-1; cdr3_aa: CASSLAPGVARNTGELFF; cdr3_nt: TGCGCCAGCAGCTTGGCCCCAGGAGTAGCCAGGAACACCGGGGAGCTGTTTTTT
clone_size: NA; d_call: NA; j_call: TRBJ1-2; v_call: TRBV20-1; cdr3_aa: CSARDNTVFFF; cdr3_nt: TGCAGTGCTAGAGATAACACAGTCTTTTTTTTC
clone_size: NA; d_call: NA; j_call: TRBJ2-3; v_call: TRBV5-1; cdr3_aa: CASSWRQSASTDTQYF; cdr3_nt: TGCGCCAGCAGCTGGAGACAGTCCGCTAGCACAGATACGCAGTATTTT
clone_size: once; d_call: TRBD1; j_call: TRBJ1-2; v_call: TRBV5-7; cdr3_aa: CASSLGQGALFNYGYTF; cdr3_nt: TGTGCCAGCAGCTTGGGACAGGGGGCCCTATTTAACTATGGCTACACCTTC
clone_size: NA; d_call: NA; j_call: TRBJ2-5; v_call: TRBV14; cdr3_aa: CASSQEGRKTQYF; cdr3_nt: TGTGCCAGCAGCCAGGAGGGGAGGAAGACCCAGTACTTC
clone_size: NA; d_call: NA; j_call: TRBJ1-1; v_call: TRBV7-8; cdr3_aa: CASSLGGGYAEAFF; cdr3_nt: TGTGCCAGCAGCTTGGGCGGGGGCTACGCTGAAGCTTTCTTT
clone_size: NA; d_call: NA; j_call: TRBJ2-1; v_call: TRBV28; cdr3_aa: CASSHDGLATDEQFF; cdr3_nt: TGTGCCAGCAGCCACGACGGACTCGCTACGGATGAGCAGTTCTTC
clone_size: NA; d_call: NA; j_call: TRBJ2-7; v_call: TRBV6-6; cdr3_aa: CASSRGDEQYF; cdr3_nt: TGTGCCAGCAGTCGAGGGGACGAGCAGTACTTC
clone_size: NA; d_call: TRBD2; j_call: TRBJ2-3; v_call: TRBV19; cdr3_aa: CASSIASGSPERTDTQYF; cdr3_nt: TGTGCCAGTAGTATTGCTAGCGGGAGCCCAGAACGCACAGATACGCAGTATTTT
clone_size: NA; d_call: TRBD1; j_call: TRBJ1-6; v_call: TRBV5-8; cdr3_aa: CASSLNRGSYNSPLHF; cdr3_nt: TGTGCCAGCAGCTTAAACAGGGGTTCCTATAATTCACCCCTCCACTTT
clone_size: NA; d_call: NA; j_call: TRBJ2-7; v_call: TRBV30; cdr3_aa: CACTFGGPISYEQYF; cdr3_nt: TGTGCCTGTACATTCGGGGGCCCAATCTCCTACGAGCAGTACTTC
clone_size: few; d_call: NA; j_call: TRBJ2-2; v_call: TRBV5-1; cdr3_aa: CASSFFAGADTGELFF; cdr3_nt: TGCGCCAGCAGCTTTTTTGCGGGGGCCGACACCGGGGAGCTGTTTTTT
clone_size: NA; d_call: NA; j_call: TRBJ1-5; v_call: TRBV7-2; cdr3_aa: CASSLSFRGGRPQHF; cdr3_nt: TGTGCCAGCAGCTTATCGTTTCGTGGGGGTCGGCCCCAGCATTTT
clone_size: NA; d_call: NA; j_call: TRBJ2-7; v_call: TRBV6-6; cdr3_aa: CASSYSTDSGYEQYF; cdr3_nt: TGTGCCAGCAGTTACTCGACGGACAGTGGCTACGAGCAGTACTTC
clone_size: few; d_call: NA; j_call: TRBJ1-1; v_call: TRBV9; cdr3_aa: CASSSGIGRGSTEAFF; cdr3_nt: TGTGCCAGCAGCTCAGGGATTGGCAGGGGATCCACTGAAGCTTTCTTT
clone_size: NA; d_call: NA; j_call: TRBJ2-5; v_call: TRBV6-1; cdr3_aa: CASSEGGPGTQYF; cdr3_nt: TGTGCCAGCAGTGAAGGGGGGCCGGGGACCCAGTACTTC
clone_size: few; d_call: NA; j_call: TRBJ2-3; v_call: TRBV14; cdr3_aa: CASSQGATTDTQYF; cdr3_nt: TGTGCCAGCAGCCAAGGGGCCACCACAGATACGCAGTATTTT
clone_size: NA; d_call: NA; j_call: TRBJ2-3; v_call: TRBV5-6; cdr3_aa: CASSLSGAGADTQYF; cdr3_nt: TGTGCCAGCAGCCTAAGCGGTGCGGGCGCAGATACGCAGTATTTT
clone_size: NA; d_call: TRBD2; j_call: TRBJ2-7; v_call: TRBV2; cdr3_aa: CASSGRYEQYF; cdr3_nt: TGTGCCAGCAGCGGGAGGTACGAGCAGTACTTC
clone_size: few; d_call: NA; j_call: TRBJ1-3; v_call: TRBV7-9; cdr3_aa: CASSSPFVGEYGNTIYF; cdr3_nt: TGTGCCAGCAGCTCCCCCTTTGTTGGGGAATATGGAAACACCATATATTTT
clone_size: NA; d_call: TRBD1; j_call: TRBJ1-1; v_call: TRBV6-5; cdr3_aa: CASSYSGGRTEAFF; cdr3_nt: TGTGCCAGCAGTTACTCAGGGGGCCGGACTGAAGCTTTCTTT
clone_size: NA; d_call: TRBD2; j_call: TRBJ2-1; v_call: TRBV29-1; cdr3_aa: CSVRLAGSSYNEQFF; cdr3_nt: TGCAGCGTAAGACTAGCGGGATCCTCCTACAATGAGCAGTTCTTC
clone_size: NA; d_call: NA; j_call: TRBJ2-3; v_call: TRBV11-3; cdr3_aa: CASGPGLHGDTQYF; cdr3_nt: TGTGCCAGCGGCCCGGGACTTCACGGTGATACGCAGTATTTT
clone_size: NA; d_call: TRBD1; j_call: TRBJ1-4; v_call: TRBV6-5; cdr3_aa: CASSPTGDHNEKLFF; cdr3_nt: TGTGCCAGCAGCCCGACAGGGGACCATAATGAAAAACTGTTTTTT
clone_size: NA; d_call: NA; j_call: TRBJ2-1; v_call: TRBV5-1; cdr3_aa: CASSLGSGEQFF; cdr3_nt: TGCGCCAGCAGCTTGGGGTCGGGTGAGCAGTTCTTC
clone_size: NA; d_call: TRBD2; j_call: TRBJ2-1; v_call: TRBV5-1; cdr3_aa: CASSYGGSGRNDEQFF; cdr3_nt: TGCGCCAGCAGCTACGGAGGGAGCGGGAGAAATGATGAGCAGTTCTTC
clone_size: NA; d_call: NA; j_call: TRBJ2-5; v_call: TRBV14; cdr3_aa: CASSQADRRETQYF; cdr3_nt: TGTGCCAGCAGCCAAGCCGACAGGAGGGAGACCCAGTACTTC
clone_size: NA; d_call: NA; j_call: TRBJ2-2; v_call: TRBV28; cdr3_aa: CASSLGGGPTGELFF; cdr3_nt: TGTGCCAGCAGTTTAGGCGGCGGCCCCACCGGGGAGCTGTTTTTT
clone_size: NA; d_call: TRBD1; j_call: TRBJ1-1; v_call: TRBV18; cdr3_aa: CASSPGTDTEAFF; cdr3_nt: TGTGCCAGCTCACCCGGGACAGACACTGAAGCTTTCTTT
clone_size: NA; d_call: NA; j_call: TRBJ1-1; v_call: TRBV11-3; cdr3_aa: CASSWGGNTEAFF; cdr3_nt: TGTGCCAGCAGCTGGGGGGGGAACACTGAAGCTTTCTTT
clone_size: NA; d_call: NA; j_call: TRBJ2-7; v_call: TRBV5-1; cdr3_aa: CASSLTWEQYF; cdr3_nt: TGCGCCAGCAGCCTGACCTGGGAGCAGTACTTC